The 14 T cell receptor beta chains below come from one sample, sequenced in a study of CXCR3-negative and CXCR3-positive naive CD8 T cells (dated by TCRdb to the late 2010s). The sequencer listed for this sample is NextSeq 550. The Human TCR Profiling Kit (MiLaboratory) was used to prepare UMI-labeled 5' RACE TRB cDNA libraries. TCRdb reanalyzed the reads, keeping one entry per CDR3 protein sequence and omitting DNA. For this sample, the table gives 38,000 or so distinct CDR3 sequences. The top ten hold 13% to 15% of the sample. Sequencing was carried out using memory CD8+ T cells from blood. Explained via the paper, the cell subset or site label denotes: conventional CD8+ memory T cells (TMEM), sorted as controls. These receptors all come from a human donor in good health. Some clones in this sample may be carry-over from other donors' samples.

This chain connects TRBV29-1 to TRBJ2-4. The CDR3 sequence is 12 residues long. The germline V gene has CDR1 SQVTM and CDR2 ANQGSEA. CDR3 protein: CSVFGPQDIQYF.

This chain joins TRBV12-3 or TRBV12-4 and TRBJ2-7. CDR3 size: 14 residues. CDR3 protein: CASSFFGVSYEQYF.

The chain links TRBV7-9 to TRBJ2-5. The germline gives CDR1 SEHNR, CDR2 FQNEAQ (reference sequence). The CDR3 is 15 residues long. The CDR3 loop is CASSPKGSVEETQYF.

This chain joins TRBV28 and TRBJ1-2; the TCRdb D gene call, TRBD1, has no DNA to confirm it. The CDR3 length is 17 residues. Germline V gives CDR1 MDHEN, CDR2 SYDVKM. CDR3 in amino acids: CASSSQTGTEYGYGYTF.

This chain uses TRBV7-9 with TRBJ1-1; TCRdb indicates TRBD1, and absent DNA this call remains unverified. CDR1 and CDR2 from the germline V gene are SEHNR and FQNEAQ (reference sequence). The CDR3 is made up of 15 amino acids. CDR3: CASSLSVGVSTEAFF.

CDR3 protein: CASTPTVGQFPARPYEQYF. J is TRBJ2-7 and V is TRBV10-1; TCRdb's D gene call, TRBD1, goes unchecked for lack of DNA. The CDR3 is 19 residues long. The germline V gene encodes CDR1 WNHNN and CDR2 SYGVQD (reference sequence).

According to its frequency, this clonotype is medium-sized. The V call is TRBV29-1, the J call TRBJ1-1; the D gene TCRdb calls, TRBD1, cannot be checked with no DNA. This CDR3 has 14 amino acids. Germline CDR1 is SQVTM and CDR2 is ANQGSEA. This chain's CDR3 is CSVIAGTGDTEAFF. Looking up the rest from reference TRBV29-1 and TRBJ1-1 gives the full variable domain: SAVISQKPSRDICQRGTSLTIQCQVDSQVTMMFWYRQQPGQSLTLIATANQGSEATYESGFVIDKFPISRPNLTFSTLTVSNMSPEDSSIYLCSVIAGTGDTEAFFGQGTRLTVV.

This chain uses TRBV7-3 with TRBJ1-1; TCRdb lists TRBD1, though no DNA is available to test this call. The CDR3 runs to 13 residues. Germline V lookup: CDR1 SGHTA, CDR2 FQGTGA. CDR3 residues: CASSIGGGTEAFF.

The CDR3 sequence is CASRGTGGYEQYF. The rearrangement links TRBV12-3 or TRBV12-4 to TRBJ2-7; TCRdb's assignment of TRBD1 cannot be checked, as there is no DNA. This CDR3 has 13 amino acids.

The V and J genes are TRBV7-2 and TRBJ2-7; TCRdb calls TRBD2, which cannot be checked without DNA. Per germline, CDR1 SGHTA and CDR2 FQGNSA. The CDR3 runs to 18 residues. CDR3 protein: CASSLAPSGGAISYEQYF. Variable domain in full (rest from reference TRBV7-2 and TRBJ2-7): GAGVSQSPSNKVTEKGKDVELRCDPISGHTALYWYRQSLGQGLEFLIYFQGNSAPDKSGLPSDRFSAERTGGSVSTLTIQRTQQEDSAVYLCASSLAPSGGAISYEQYFGPGTRLTVT.

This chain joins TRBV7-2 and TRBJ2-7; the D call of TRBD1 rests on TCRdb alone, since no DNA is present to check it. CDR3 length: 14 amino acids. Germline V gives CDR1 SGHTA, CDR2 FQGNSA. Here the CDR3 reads CASSGQGFPYEQYF. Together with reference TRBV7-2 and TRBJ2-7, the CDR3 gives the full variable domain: GAGVSQSPSNKVTEKGKDVELRCDPISGHTALYWYRQSLGQGLEFLIYFQGNSAPDKSGLPSDRFSAERTGGSVSTLTIQRTQQEDSAVYLCASSGQGFPYEQYFGPGTRLTVT.

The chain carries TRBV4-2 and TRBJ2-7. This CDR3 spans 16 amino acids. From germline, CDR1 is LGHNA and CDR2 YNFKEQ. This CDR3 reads CASSQDYPGGSYEQYF.

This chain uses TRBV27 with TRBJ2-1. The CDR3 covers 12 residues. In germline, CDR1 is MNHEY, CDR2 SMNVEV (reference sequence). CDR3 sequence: CASSLGINEQFF.

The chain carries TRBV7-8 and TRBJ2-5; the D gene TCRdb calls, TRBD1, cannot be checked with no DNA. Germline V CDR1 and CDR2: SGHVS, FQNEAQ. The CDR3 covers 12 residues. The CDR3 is CGSGQTQETQYF.